The sequence of this TCR beta chain was determined in a study of T cells in Graves' hyperthyroidism and ophthalmopathy. In patients aged 18 to 65, hyperthyroidism was newly diagnosed, with duration under 2 months. Amplification of TCR beta CDR3 regions was performed using RNA transcripts as template. The HTBI primer set was used in a first-round RT-PCR of the TCR CDR3. Via MiXCR, TCRdb re-called the multiplex PCR reads, giving one row per CDR3 protein. The sample contains hundreds of thousands of distinct CDR3 sequences, 16% of which appear only once. Looked up from germline, CDR1 is MNHNS and CDR2 is SASEGT. The V and J ends lost 8 bases and 3 bases respectively, with 11 bases between them. The CDR3 totals 13 residues.

The sequence was obtained from a woman under 30 with Graves' hyperthyroidism. The specimen was blood. The V gene is TRBV6-1, the J gene TRBJ1-5; D unclear. The CDR3 loop reads CASFTVPNQPQHF. The CDR3, as DNA: TGTGCCAGCTTTACGGTCCCCAATCAGCCCCAGCATTTT.